This T cell receptor beta chain emerged from a study of blood T cell repertoires in COVID-19. Study details: Spain, Italy and the United States supplied samples that represented acute and convalescent COVID-19. T cells, B-cell-depleted T cells, or PBMCs provided the cDNA or gDNA that served as material.

The sample holds a few counts of this clone. Additional DNA sequences in this sample encode the identical CDR3. Sequencing was performed with immunoSEQ multiplex PCR; in TCRdb, only in-frame clones are kept and a portion is missing. The table shows roughly 60,000 clones, with about 81% occurring only once. The CDR3 has 16 amino acids. CDR1 and CDR2 (germline): MNHEY, SMNVEV (reference sequence). With 4 bases clipped from V and 4 bases from J, the junction kept 7 bases outside the gene matches. The chain links TRBV27 to TRBJ1-5, with 10 bases aligning to TRBD1. The clonotype originates from a man aged 80 or over with acute or convalescent COVID-19. The sample taken for sequencing was peripheral blood. CDR3 amino acids: CASSSLTGGSNQPQHF. The CDR3, as DNA: TGTGCCAGCAGTTCCCTGACAGGGGGCTCGAATCAGCCCCAGCATTTT.